This T cell receptor beta chain was captured in a study of human T cells and chemical hapten exposure. Turning to the study itself: While the approximately 25-week study was under way, patients received diphenylcyclopropenone on the scalp every week. The patch tests put 0.01% DPC on the skin of the upper back and were read 6 days later.

V was cut by 8 bases and J by 1 base, with 17 bases left in between. The CDR3 length is 15 residues. Germline V lookup: CDR1 LGHDT, CDR2 YNNKEL (reference sequence). Attachment of unique molecular identifiers to individual cDNA molecules was performed in the library. MiXCR was run by TCRdb on the RACE reads, yielding one entry per CDR3 protein. The data contain some 400,000 distinct CDR3 sequences, roughly 5.3% of them singletons. Time point in this sample: pre-sensitization, week 0. Regarding treatment: therapeutic diphenylcyclopropenone sensitization with weekly scalp DPC. Patch tests were applied only after blood draws.

The V gene is TRBV3-1, the J gene TRBJ1-1; weak D call: TRBD1 (5 bases). The source of this sequence is a woman aged 50 to 60 with alopecia areata. Some clones in this sample may be carry-over from other donors' samples. The source was whole blood, collected in connection with sensitization to the hapten diphenylcyclopropenone (DPC). CDR3 amino acids: CASAMGQGWNTEAFF. The CDR3 bases are TGTGCCAGCGCCATGGGGCAGGGATGGAACACTGAAGCTTTCTTT.